This entry lists 19 T cell receptor beta chains sequenced from one sample in a study of radiotherapy plus CTLA-4 blockade in lung cancer. Assay: immunoSEQ multiplex PCR; the TCRdb copy retains only in-frame clones and omits some. The sample has tens of thousands of clones; less than 80% are singletons. Sequencing was performed on peripheral blood, taken from a patient treated with radiotherapy plus ipilimumab. The receptors derive from a human donor with non-small cell lung cancer who had stable disease on radiotherapy plus ipilimumab.

The chain uses TRBV18 and TRBJ1-3, with TRBD1 as a possible D gene (5 bases). The CDR3 sequence is 14 residues long. Trimming shortened V by 5 bases and J by 4 bases, and 12 bases separated the two germline ends. Germline values: CDR1 KGHSH, CDR2 LQKENI. This CDR3 is CASSKQGTGNTIYF. CDR3 DNA: TGTGCCAGCTCAAAGCAGGGTACAGGAAACACCATATATTTT.

This chain uses TRBV4-2 with TRBJ2-3, with D possibly TRBD2 on 6 matching bases. This CDR3 spans 15 amino acids. With 4 bases removed from V and 3 bases from J, the gap between germline ends came to 14 bases. CDR1 and CDR2 from the germline V gene are LGHNA and YNFKEQ. In DNA form, the CDR3 reads TGTGCCAGCAGCCCGCAGGGCCGGGAGACAGATACGCAGTATTTT. It specifies CASSPQGRETDTQYF.

This clone turned up a few times. V and J are TRBV7-9 and TRBJ1-6, with TRBD1 identical over 7 bases. The CDR3 sequence is 14 residues long. CDR1 is SEHNR and CDR2 is FQNEAQ in the germline V gene (reference sequence). The V gene end was trimmed by 11 bases and the J gene end by 10 bases; junction bases not matched to a gene: 14. The CDR3 nucleotides are TGTGCCGTCCCAGGGGGGCCGGGCGGATCACCCCTCCACTTT. Protein product: CAVPGGPGGSPLHF.

V usage is TRBV5-1 and J usage is TRBJ2-1; D is ambiguous. Germline CDR1 is SGHRS and CDR2 is YFSETQ. The ends were cut back, 0 bases at V and 3 bases at J, with 7 bases in the middle. This CDR3 has 14 residues. The CDR3 loop is CASSLVASYNEQFF. CDR3 bases: TGCGCCAGCAGCTTGGTGGCCAGCTACAATGAGCAGTTCTTC.

This clone has a single count. The chain is built from TRBV5-1 and TRBJ2-1; TRBD2 aligns across 9 bases. The CDR3 contains 16 residues. V lost 3 bases and J lost 5; bases outside the gene matches: 9. Germline CDR1 is SGHRS and CDR2 is YFSETQ. Here the CDR3 reads CASSSKRGAPDNEQFF. The DNA for the CDR3 is TGCGCCAGCAGCTCTAAGCGGGGGGCACCGGACAATGAGCAGTTCTTC.

The genes are TRBV7-9 and TRBJ1-1; 7 bases map to TRBD1. Trimming at V came to 4 bases and at J to 0 bases, leaving 5 bases not matched to a gene. The CDR3 runs to 15 residues. The germline gives CDR1 SEHNR, CDR2 FQNEAQ (reference sequence). CDR3 protein: CASSSTGTVNTEAFF. In nucleotides, the CDR3 is TGTGCCAGCAGCTCCACCGGGACAGTGAACACTGAAGCTTTCTTT. Combining the CDR3 with reference TRBV7-9 and TRBJ1-1 gives the whole variable domain DTGVSQNPRHKITKRGQNVTFRCDPISEHNRLYWYRQTLGQGPEFLTYFQNEAQLEKSRLLSDRFSAERPKGSFSTLEIQRTEQGDSAMYLCASSSTGTVNTEAFFGQGTRLTVV.

This clone was seen only a few times. The chain is built from TRBV27 and TRBJ1-6; D ambiguous. The CDR3 is 14 amino acids. V lost 6 bases to trimming and J lost 9 bases, with 15 bases between them. The V gene's germline CDR1 is MNHEY and CDR2 SMNVEV (reference sequence). CDR3 DNA: TGTGCCAGCAGGGGAGGGCGCATGAGTTCACCCCTCCACTTT. It is translated as CASRGGRMSSPLHF.

The rearrangement uses TRBV5-4 and TRBJ2-2; TRBD2 agrees at 10 bases. J gave up 6 bases and V 1 base, and 3 bases lay outside the gene matches. The CDR3 totals 15 residues. Per the germline V gene, CDR1 is SGHNT and CDR2 is YYREEE (reference sequence). The CDR3 here is CASSLTSGTPGELFF. DNA of the CDR3: TGTGCCAGCAGCTTGACTAGCGGGACTCCCGGGGAGCTGTTTTTT.

The chain links TRBV7-2 to TRBJ2-2; TRBD1 agrees at 10 bases. Germline loops: CDR1 SGHTA, CDR2 FQGNSA. Trimming removed 4 bases from V and 7 bases from J; junction bases left unmatched: 6. This CDR3 is 15 amino acids long. CDR3 sequence reads: CASSSRTGGIGELFF. The DNA for the CDR3 is TGTGCCAGCAGCTCACGGACAGGGGGAATCGGGGAGCTGTTTTTT.

CDR3: CASSVGGGKNTGELFF. DNA for the CDR3: TGTGCCAGCAGCGTAGGAGGGGGGAAAAACACCGGGGAGCTGTTTTTT. J is TRBJ2-2 and V is TRBV9; either TRBD1 or TRBD2 may fit D (6 bases each). Trimming removed 0 bases at V and 2 bases at J, with 11 bases between. This CDR3 is 16 amino acids long. Germline V gene lookup returns CDR1 SGDLS and CDR2 YYNGEE.

The chain combines TRBV14 with TRBJ1-2; TRBD1 is a possible D gene (5 bases). This CDR3 has 15 residues. Germline-derived CDR1 and CDR2 are SGHDN and FVKESK. Trimming took off 1 base at V and 2 bases at J, with 11 bases between the two ends. The CDR3 nucleotides read TGTGCCAGCAGCCAAGTTGGGGCAGGGAACTATGGCTACACCTTC. Protein sequence: CASSQVGAGNYGYTF.

This chain connects TRBV15 to TRBJ2-7; D gene ambiguous. With 1 base removed from V and 0 bases from J, the gap between germline ends came to 4 bases. The germline gives CDR1 LNHNV, CDR2 YYDKDF (reference sequence). CDR3 length: 13 amino acids. The CDR3 DNA is TGTGCCACCAGCAGAGGGGACTCCTACGAGCAGTACTTC. Protein product: CATSRGDSYEQYF.

V and J are TRBV6-1 and TRBJ2-1; 7 nucleotides align to TRBD1. The CDR3 runs 13 residues. Germline V CDR1 and CDR2: MNHNS, SASEGT. V lost 4 bases, J lost 9 bases, and 6 bases stayed unmatched. In DNA, the CDR3 is TGTGCCAGCAGTGCCGACAGGGCAACTGAGCAGTTCTTC. Translated, it gives CASSADRATEQFF.

The chain employs TRBV7-3 and TRBJ1-2; perhaps TRBD1 as D (5 bases). The V end was cut by 5 bases, the J end by 4 bases, with 11 bases between. Germline-derived CDR1 and CDR2 are SGHTA and FQGTGA. This CDR3 has 13 residues. The CDR3 reads CASSARDGYGYTF. CDR3 nucleotides: TGTGCCAGCAGCGCCCGGGACGGCTATGGCTACACCTTC.

The CDR3 reads CASSQGRPSGANVLTF. CDR3 nucleotide sequence: TGCGCCAGCAGCCAAGGGCGCCCTTCTGGGGCCAACGTCCTGACTTTC. This chain links TRBV4-3 with TRBJ2-6; D is unclear. Trimming stripped 1 base from V and 1 base from J, with 8 bases between. The CDR3 has 16 amino acids. Germline CDR1 is LGHNA and CDR2 is YSLEER.

The chain employs TRBV10-3 and TRBJ2-7; 9 positions agree with TRBD1. CDR1 and CDR2 from the germline V gene are ENHRY and SYGVKD. The trim removed 3 bases at V and 2 bases at J, leaving 5 bases unmatched. CDR3 length: 15 amino acids. CDR3 nucleotide sequence: TGTGCCATCAGTGATCGGAGACAGGGGGCCTACGAGCAGTACGTC. Its translation is CAISDRRQGAYEQYV.

The chain carries TRBV7-2 and TRBJ2-5; 7 bases fit TRBD2. Trimming cost V 1 base and J 5 bases; bases outside gene matches: 7. The CDR3 sequence is 15 residues long. The germline V gene encodes CDR1 SGHTA and CDR2 FQGNSA. The CDR3 coding sequence is TGTGCCAGCAGCTTAGGGGGAGGGCTGAGGGAGACCCAGTACTTC. This translates into CASSLGGGLRETQYF. The whole variable domain, filled in from reference TRBV7-2 and TRBJ2-5, reads GAGVSQSPSNKVTEKGKDVELRCDPISGHTALYWYRQSLGQGLEFLIYFQGNSAPDKSGLPSDRFSAERTGGSVSTLTIQRTQQEDSAVYLCASSLGGGLRETQYFGPGTRLLVL.

The chain carries TRBV27 and TRBJ1-1; a possible D gene is TRBD1 (6 bases). Germline V lookup: CDR1 MNHEY, CDR2 SMNVEV (reference sequence). The germline V and J ends were trimmed by 6 bases and 1 base, with 12 bases remaining between them. The CDR3 is made up of 14 amino acids. CDR3: CASSIQGPNTEAFF. DNA of the CDR3: TGTGCCAGCAGCATACAGGGACCGAACACTGAAGCTTTCTTT.

The chain has TRBV6-5 and TRBJ1-1, with D possibly being TRBD1 (5 bases). The CDR3 sequence is 15 residues long. Trimming left V 0 bases short and J 7 bases short, with 15 bases between. CDR1 and CDR2 from the germline V gene are MNHEY and SVGAGI. The CDR3 DNA reads as TGTGCCAGCAGTTACTCTGGGTGGGACCCAGGTGAAGCTTTCTTT. Protein: CASSYSGWDPGEAFF.